These 12 T cell receptor beta chains were all obtained from the same sample, sequenced in a study of cytomegalovirus exposure and HLA in healthy donors (dated 2017 in TCRdb). The library was obtained by the immunoSEQ multiplex PCR assay. TCRdb took this table from immuneACCESS and kept in-frame rearrangements with V and J called. Such tables lack part of the clones; where checked against another copy, unresolved V genes explain under half of the gap, and the rest is unexplained. In all, the sample holds around 300,000 clones, and 80% to 90% of those were seen once. Jointly, the top ten make up roughly 1% of the sample. Sequencing was carried out using PBMCs. These receptors originate from a woman under 30 in good health and CMV-seronegative.

The chain uses TRBV2 and TRBJ1-2; D possibly corresponds to TRBD1 (6 bases). V was trimmed by 6 bases and J by 6 bases, leaving 20 bases between them. The CDR3 sequence is 15 residues long. Germline assignment: CDR1 SNHLY and CDR2 FYNNEI. The CDR3 DNA reads TGTGCCAGCAGCGAGATTTACAGGGACCGAAATGGCTACACCTTC. Encoded protein: CASSEIYRDRNGYTF.

V is TRBV5-1 and J is TRBJ1-1, with 9 nucleotides matching TRBD1. The CDR3 contains 16 residues. Per the germline V gene, CDR1 is SGHRS and CDR2 is YFSETQ. V lost 3 bases to trimming and J lost 0 bases; unmatched junction nucleotides: 6. The CDR3 sequence is CASSSDRGSMNTEAFF. DNA for the CDR3: TGCGCCAGCAGCTCTGACAGGGGGAGCATGAACACTGAAGCTTTCTTT.

The V gene is TRBV6-4, the J gene TRBJ2-2; the D gene is possibly TRBD1 (5 bases). The CDR3 totals 14 residues. V was pared by 7 bases and J by 0 bases, with 9 bases between. Per germline, CDR1 MRHNA and CDR2 SNTAGT. This CDR3 reads CASTATANTGELFF. The CDR3 DNA sequence: TGTGCCAGCACCGCGACAGCGAACACCGGGGAGCTGTTTTTT.

The J gene is TRBJ2-7, the V gene TRBV2; tentatively, D is TRBD2 (6 bases). V dropped 8 bases and J dropped 5 bases, with 19 bases sitting between them. Per germline, CDR1 SNHLY and CDR2 FYNNEI. The CDR3 consists of 14 residues. CDR3 loop: CASSNKGGFHEQYF. The CDR3 DNA reads as TGTGCCAGCTCAAACAAAGGAGGGTTCCACGAGCAGTACTTC.

Note on this clone: A junction boundary mismatches the germline segment, possibly from a read error. This chain joins TRBV7-7 and TRBJ2-7; weak D call: TRBD1 (6 bases). The CDR3 contains 13 residues. CDR1 and CDR2 from the germline V gene are SSHAT and FNYEAQ (reference sequence). The CDR3 DNA reads TGTGCTAGCAGCTCATCAGGGGTGGACGAGCAGTACTTC. Translated: CASSSSGVDEQYF. The full variable domain, rest sourced from reference TRBV7-7 and TRBJ2-7, is GAGVSQSPRYKVTKRGQDVTLRCDPISSHATLYWYQQALGQGPEFLTYFNYEAQPDKSGLPSDRFSAERPEGSISTLTIQRTEQRDSAMYRCASSSSGVDEQYFGPGTRLTVT.

This chain links TRBV18 with TRBJ2-7, with 11 nucleotides matching TRBD1. The CDR3 totals 17 residues. In germline, CDR1 is KGHSH, CDR2 LQKENI. J gave up 5 bases and V 0 bases, and 9 bases lay outside the gene matches. The CDR3 sequence is CASSPPSGQGVGNEQYF. The CDR3 DNA reads TGTGCCAGCTCACCACCGTCGGGACAGGGGGTGGGCAACGAGCAGTACTTC. The complete variable domain, with remaining parts taken from reference TRBV18 and TRBJ2-7, reads NAGVMQNPRHLVRRRGQEARLRCSPMKGHSHVYWYRQLPEEGLKFMVYLQKENIIDESGMPKERFSAEFPKEGPSILRIQQVVRGDSAAYFCASSPPSGQGVGNEQYFGPGTRLTVT.

V usage is TRBV28 and J usage is TRBJ2-7; D remains ambiguous. This CDR3 is built from 11 residues. Germline values: CDR1 MDHEN, CDR2 SYDVKM. V was clipped by 6 bases and J by 4 bases, with 7 bases between them. CDR3 loop: CASSKIYEQYF. In nucleotides, the CDR3 is TGTGCCAGCAGCAAAATTTACGAGCAGTACTTC.

The genes are TRBV5-1 and TRBJ2-4; possibly TRBD1 for D (6 bases). Trimming pared 3 bases from V and 6 bases from J, leaving 13 bases between. Germline CDR1 and CDR2: SGHRS and YFSETQ. The CDR3 has 14 amino acids. The CDR3 protein is CASSSEGQTNIQYF. The CDR3 DNA reads as TGCGCCAGCAGCTCGGAAGGACAGACAAACATTCAGTACTTC.

The rearrangement joins TRBV6-5 to TRBJ2-1; 9 nucleotides agree with TRBD2. This CDR3 is built from 15 residues. V shed 5 bases and J 2 bases; nucleotides not matched to a gene: 4. From germline, CDR1 is MNHEY and CDR2 SVGAGI. The CDR3 DNA follows: TGTGCCAGCAGTCCGGGACTAGCCGCCTACAATGAGCAGTTCTTC. Residues: CASSPGLAAYNEQFF.

The chain couples TRBV18 to TRBJ1-1; D is unclear. Trimming took 3 bases from V and 5 from J, leaving 7 bases between them. The V gene's germline CDR1 is KGHSH and CDR2 LQKENI. CDR3 length: 12 residues. The CDR3 coding sequence is TGTGCCAGCTCACCCAGCGCTACTGAAGCTTTCTTT. Translated, it gives CASSPSATEAFF. The full variable domain, completed using reference TRBV18 and TRBJ1-1, is NAGVMQNPRHLVRRRGQEARLRCSPMKGHSHVYWYRQLPEEGLKFMVYLQKENIIDESGMPKERFSAEFPKEGPSILRIQQVVRGDSAAYFCASSPSATEAFFGQGTRLTVV.

This sequence joins TRBV4-3 and TRBJ2-3, with D perhaps matching TRBD2 (5 bases). Germline values: CDR1 LGHNA, CDR2 YSLEER. Deletions cut 0 bases from V and 3 bases from J, with 7 bases between. The CDR3 has 14 amino acids. CDR3 bases: TGCGCCAGCAGCCAAGACTCGGGGACAGATACGCAGTATTTT. It encodes CASSQDSGTDTQYF.

The V gene is TRBV7-8, the J gene TRBJ2-7; 8 bases fit TRBD2. The CDR3 length is 14 residues. The V gene end was trimmed by 5 bases and the J gene end by 7 bases; junction bases not matched to a gene: 10. Germline values: CDR1 SGHVS, CDR2 FQNEAQ. The CDR3 reads CASSLFSGIGEQYF. CDR3 sequence (DNA): TGTGCCAGCAGCCTCTTTAGCGGGATAGGTGAGCAGTACTTC.